What follows are 15 T cell receptor beta chains derived from one specimen sequenced in a study of HIV-infected patients and healthy controls. Roughly three months, about 14 weeks, into antiretroviral therapy, follow-up blood was collected. Whole blood was used without fractionation, so all unsorted peripheral T cells were included. Reverse transcription used about 500 ng RNA and constant-region primers for alpha and beta. Using multiplexing indices, alpha and beta chain libraries were generated apart by chain-specific third strand synthesis. TCRdb re-analysed the 5' RACE reads in MiXCR, keeping a single row per CDR3 protein. The sample has about 14,000 distinct CDR3 sequences; roughly 12% are singletons. The source was blood, collected during antiretroviral therapy. The receptors were sampled from an adult with HIV infection. The donor label of this sample is uncertain.

Only a few counts were recorded for this clonotype. This chain uses TRBV7-8 with TRBJ1-6, with D tentatively TRBD1 (6 bases). Trimming cost V 5 bases and J 6 bases, with 11 bases left between them. CDR1 and CDR2 (germline): SGHVS, FQNEAQ. The CDR3 extends over 14 amino acids. The CDR3 nucleotides read TGTGCCAGCAGCCTGGGGGCAGTTAATTCACCCCTCCACTTT. Translated, it gives CASSLGAVNSPLHF.

This clonotype was counted at least ten times. The chain is built from TRBV20-1 and TRBJ2-7, with 8 bases matching TRBD2. Per germline, CDR1 DFQATT and CDR2 SNEGSKA (reference sequence). The V and J ends lost 5 bases and 8 bases, in that order; junction bases with no gene match: 14. The CDR3 contains 14 residues. The CDR3 spells CSAGGLADSRKQYF. The CDR3 DNA reads TGCAGTGCTGGAGGACTAGCAGACTCGAGGAAGCAGTACTTC.

This clonotype was seen ten or more times. The chain carries TRBV18 and TRBJ2-4; TRBD1 might be the D (6 bases). The CDR3 contains 16 residues. In germline, CDR1 is KGHSH, CDR2 LQKENI. Trimming pared 3 bases from V and 6 bases from J, leaving 18 bases between. CDR3 sequence: CASSPDGGASRNIQYF. CDR3 DNA sequence: TGTGCCAGCTCACCGGATGGGGGCGCTAGCAGAAACATTCAGTACTTC.

This clonotype was detected many times. V gene TRBV6-5 combines with J gene TRBJ2-7, with D possibly matching TRBD1 (5 bases). CDR1 and CDR2 from the germline V gene are MNHEY and SVGAGI. Trimming removed 6 bases at V and 6 bases at J, with 12 bases between. The CDR3 is 12 amino acids. CDR3 in amino acids: CASSARGSEQYF. The CDR3 bases are TGTGCCAGCAGCGCTAGGGGCAGCGAGCAGTACTTC.

This clonotype came up many times. This sequence joins TRBV4-2 and TRBJ2-3, with unresolved D. CDR3 length equals 15 residues. Germline V CDR1 and CDR2: LGHNA, YNFKEQ. V was pared by 4 bases and J by 6 bases, with 17 bases between. The CDR3 loop is CASSLPGLNGDTQYF. In DNA form, the CDR3 reads TGTGCCAGCAGCCTCCCCGGCTTAAATGGTGATACGCAGTATTTT.

This clonotype appeared many times. The J gene is TRBJ1-1, the V gene TRBV20-1; D gene unclear. The germline V gene encodes CDR1 DFQATT and CDR2 SNEGSKA (reference sequence). V shed 6 bases and J shed 1 base, with 6 bases lying between them. The CDR3 has 11 amino acids. CDR3 sequence reads: CSATKNTEAFF. Written as DNA, the CDR3 is TGCAGTGCCACAAAGAACACTGAAGCTTTCTTT.

This clonotype was found many times. The V and J genes are TRBV5-1 and TRBJ2-5, with D unresolved. CDR1 and CDR2 (germline): SGHRS, YFSETQ. V lost 2 bases and J lost 2, with 10 bases in between. The CDR3 length is 14 residues. In nucleotides, the CDR3 is TGCGCCAGCAGCTTCAACCAGTTACAAGAGACCCAGTACTTC. This encodes CASSFNQLQETQYF. Full variable domain (rest looked up from reference TRBV5-1 and TRBJ2-5): KAGVTQTPRYLIKTRGQQVTLSCSPISGHRSVSWYQQTPGQGLQFLFEYFSETQRNKGNFPGRFSGRQFSNSRSEMNVSTLELGDSALYLCASSFNQLQETQYFGPGTRLLVL.

The genes are TRBV5-1 and TRBJ1-3; tentative D call: TRBD1 (6 bases). In germline, CDR1 is SGHRS, CDR2 YFSETQ. This CDR3 is built from 15 residues. V was shortened by 1 base and J by 4 bases, with 12 bases between the two germline ends. The CDR3 is CASSLTQGRGNTIYF. The DNA of the CDR3 is TGCGCCAGCAGCTTGACCCAGGGGCGGGGAAACACCATATATTTT.

This clonotype occurred many times. This rearrangement joins TRBV3-1 to TRBJ2-1; no reliable D call. Trimming took off 4 bases at V and 4 bases at J, with 8 bases between the two ends. Germline V gene sequence: CDR1 LGHDT, CDR2 YNNKEL (reference sequence). The CDR3 sequence is 13 residues long. The CDR3 loop is CASSPPGYNEQFF. The CDR3 DNA reads as TGTGCCAGCAGCCCCCCCGGTTACAATGAGCAGTTCTTC.

This clonotype was seen many times. V gene TRBV10-3 combines with J gene TRBJ2-2; 9 nucleotides line up with TRBD2. This CDR3 is built from 18 residues. Germline assignment: CDR1 ENHRY and CDR2 SYGVKD. The trim removed 3 bases at V and 1 base at J, leaving 9 bases unmatched. The CDR3 nucleotides read TGTGCCATCAGTGAAAGCCCGGCTAGCGGGATGAACACCGGGGAGCTGTTTTTT. Protein sequence: CAISESPASGMNTGELFF.

This clonotype was recorded at least ten times. J is TRBJ1-4 and V is TRBV11-2; D is possibly TRBD1 (6 bases). The CDR3 is made up of 14 amino acids. V lost 5 bases to trimming and J lost 4 bases, with 11 bases between them. Per germline, CDR1 SGHAT and CDR2 FQNNGV. The CDR3 coding sequence is TGTGCCAGCAGCCCCGACAGGATTAATGAAAAACTGTTTTTT. Protein product: CASSPDRINEKLFF.

This clonotype has a count of ten or more. The chain is built from TRBV4-1 and TRBJ2-7; 8 nucleotides match TRBD1. The germline CDR1 and CDR2 sequences are MGHRA and YSYEKL. The CDR3 is 16 residues long. V was clipped by 0 bases and J by 5 bases; unmatched bases: 9. CDR3 protein: CASSQDPGQGFNEQYF. CDR3 bases: TGCGCCAGCAGCCAAGATCCCGGACAGGGTTTCAACGAGCAGTACTTC.

This clonotype was recorded many times. V usage is TRBV20-1 and J usage is TRBJ2-5; the D gene is possibly TRBD2 (6 bases). Trimming removed 3 bases at V and 4 bases at J, with 21 bases between. Germline-derived CDR1 and CDR2 are DFQATT and SNEGSKA (reference sequence). The CDR3 is 16 amino acids. The CDR3 nucleotides read TGCAGTGCTAGGAAAGGGGCTAGCGCCAAAAGAGAGACCCAGTACTTC. Protein: CSARKGASAKRETQYF.

This clonotype has a count of ten or more. V is TRBV20-1 and J is TRBJ2-3, with 11 bases fitting TRBD2. V shed 4 bases and J 0 bases; nucleotides not matched to a gene: 6. Germline V CDR1 and CDR2: DFQATT, SNEGSKA (reference sequence). This CDR3 contains 16 residues. The CDR3 DNA follows: TGCAGTGCTACCCCCTGGACTAGCGGGAGCACAGATACGCAGTATTTT. Encoded protein: CSATPWTSGSTDTQYF.

This clonotype was observed many times. The chain's CDR3 is CASTPGQVFEQFF. The CDR3 nucleotides are TGTGCCAGCACCCCGGGACAAGTTTTTGAGCAGTTCTTC. The gene calls are TRBV7-9 and TRBJ2-1; D is perhaps TRBD1 (6 bases). The CDR3 spans 13 residues. V was shortened by 7 bases and J by 9 bases, with 16 bases between the two germline ends. From germline, CDR1 is SEHNR and CDR2 FQNEAQ (reference sequence).